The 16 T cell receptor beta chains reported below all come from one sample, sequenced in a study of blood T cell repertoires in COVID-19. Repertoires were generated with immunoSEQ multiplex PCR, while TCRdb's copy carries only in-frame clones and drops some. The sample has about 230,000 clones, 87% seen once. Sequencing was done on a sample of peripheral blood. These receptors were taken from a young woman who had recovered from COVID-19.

Here the CDR3 reads CASSVEGLGQGLVPQPQHF. CDR3 bases: TGTGCCAGCAGCGTAGAGGGATTGGGACAGGGTTTGGTTCCTCAGCCCCAGCATTTT. The chain employs TRBV9 and TRBJ1-5; 9 positions agree with TRBD1. Germline values: CDR1 SGDLS, CDR2 YYNGEE. This CDR3 region has 19 residues. With 0 bases clipped from V and 6 bases from J, the junction kept 16 bases outside the gene matches. Full variable domain (remainder filled in from reference TRBV9 and TRBJ1-5): DSGVTQTPKHLITATGQRVTLRCSPRSGDLSVYWYQQSLDQGLQFLIQYYNGEERAKGNILERFSAQQFPDLHSELNLSSLELGDSALYFCASSVEGLGQGLVPQPQHFGDGTRLSIL.

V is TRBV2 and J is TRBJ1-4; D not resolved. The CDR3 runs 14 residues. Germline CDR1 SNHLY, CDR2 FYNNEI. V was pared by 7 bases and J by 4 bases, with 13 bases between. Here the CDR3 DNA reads TGTGCCAGCAAATTTAATGGACTTAATGAAAAACTGTTTTTT. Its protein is CASKFNGLNEKLFF.

This CDR3 reads CSVEVQGRNGYTF. DNA for the CDR3: TGCAGCGTTGAAGTTCAGGGTAGGAATGGCTACACCTTC. The genes are TRBV29-1 and TRBJ1-2; maybe TRBD1 (5 bases). This CDR3 spans 13 amino acids. Germline CDR1 SQVTM, CDR2 ANQGSEA. V was clipped by 1 base and J by 6 bases, with 12 bases between them.

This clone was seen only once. The CDR3 coding sequence is TGTGCCAGCAGTGATCGAACTAGGGTGGAGACCCAGTACTTC. Encoded protein: CASSDRTRVETQYF. The rearrangement joins TRBV6-1 to TRBJ2-5; a weak D match, TRBD2 (5 bases). The CDR3 totals 14 residues. Germline V lookup: CDR1 MNHNS, CDR2 SASEGT. Trimming shortened V by 3 bases and J by 5 bases, and 13 bases separated the two germline ends.

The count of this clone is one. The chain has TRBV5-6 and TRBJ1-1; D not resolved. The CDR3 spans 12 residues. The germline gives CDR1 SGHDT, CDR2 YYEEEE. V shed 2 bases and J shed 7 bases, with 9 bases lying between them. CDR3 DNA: TGTGCCAGCAGCTTACTTACCGGTGAAGCTTTCTTT. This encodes CASSLLTGEAFF. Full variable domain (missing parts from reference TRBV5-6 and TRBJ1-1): DAGVTQSPTHLIKTRGQQVTLRCSPKSGHDTVSWYQQALGQGPQFIFQYYEEEERQRGNFPDRFSGHQFPNYSSELNVNALLLGDSALYLCASSLLTGEAFFGQGTRLTVV.

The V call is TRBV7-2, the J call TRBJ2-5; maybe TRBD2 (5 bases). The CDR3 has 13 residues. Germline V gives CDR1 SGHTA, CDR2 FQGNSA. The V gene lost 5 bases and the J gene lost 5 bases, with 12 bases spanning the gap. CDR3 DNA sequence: TGTGCCAGCAGCCCGACTCCGGGGGAGACCCAGTACTTC. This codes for CASSPTPGETQYF.

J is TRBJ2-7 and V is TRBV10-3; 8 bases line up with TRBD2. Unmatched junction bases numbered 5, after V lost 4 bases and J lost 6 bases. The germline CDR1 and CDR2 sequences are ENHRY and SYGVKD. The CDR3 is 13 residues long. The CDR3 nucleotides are TGTGCCATCAGTGTGCTAGCGGGTCCCGAGCAGTACTTC. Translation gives CAISVLAGPEQYF.

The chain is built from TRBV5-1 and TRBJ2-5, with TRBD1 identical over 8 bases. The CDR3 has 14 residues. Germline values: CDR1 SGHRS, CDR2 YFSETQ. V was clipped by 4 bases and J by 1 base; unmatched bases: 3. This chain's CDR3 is CASSPGQGQETQYF. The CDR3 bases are TGCGCCAGCAGCCCAGGACAGGGCCAAGAGACCCAGTACTTC.

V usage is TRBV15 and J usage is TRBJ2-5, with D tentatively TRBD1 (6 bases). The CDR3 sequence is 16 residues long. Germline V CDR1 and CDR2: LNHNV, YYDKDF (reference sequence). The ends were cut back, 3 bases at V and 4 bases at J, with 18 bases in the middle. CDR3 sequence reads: CATSSSHSDSLETQYF. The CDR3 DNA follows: TGTGCCACCAGCAGTTCTCATTCGGACAGTTTAGAGACCCAGTACTTC.

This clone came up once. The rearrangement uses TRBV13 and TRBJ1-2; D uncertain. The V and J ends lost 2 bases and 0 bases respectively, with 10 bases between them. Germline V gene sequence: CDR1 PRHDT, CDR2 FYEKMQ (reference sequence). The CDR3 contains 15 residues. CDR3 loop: CASSLQPKTNYGYTF. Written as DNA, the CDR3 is TGTGCCAGCAGCTTACAACCTAAAACTAACTATGGCTACACCTTC.

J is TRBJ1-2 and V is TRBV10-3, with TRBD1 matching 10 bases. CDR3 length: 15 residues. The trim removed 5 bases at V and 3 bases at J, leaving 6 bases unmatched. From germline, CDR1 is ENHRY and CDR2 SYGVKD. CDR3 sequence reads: CAISIAGTGDYGYTF. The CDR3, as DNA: TGTGCCATCAGTATAGCCGGGACAGGGGACTATGGCTACACCTTC.

The CDR3 loop is CASSLARRGEGYTF. The CDR3 nucleotides read TGTGCCAGCAGCTTAGCACGGCGTGGAGAGGGCTACACCTTC. This chain uses TRBV7-2 with TRBJ1-2; D is unclear. The CDR3 is made up of 14 amino acids. The germline V gene encodes CDR1 SGHTA and CDR2 FQGNSA. Trimming shortened V by 0 bases and J by 8 bases, and 13 bases separated the two germline ends.

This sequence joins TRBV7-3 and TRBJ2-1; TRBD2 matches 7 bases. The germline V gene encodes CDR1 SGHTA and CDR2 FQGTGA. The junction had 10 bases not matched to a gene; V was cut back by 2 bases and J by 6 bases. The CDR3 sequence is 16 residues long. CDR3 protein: CASSLLRRAGVNEQFF. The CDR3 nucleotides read TGTGCCAGCAGCTTACTTAGGAGGGCGGGGGTCAATGAGCAGTTCTTC.

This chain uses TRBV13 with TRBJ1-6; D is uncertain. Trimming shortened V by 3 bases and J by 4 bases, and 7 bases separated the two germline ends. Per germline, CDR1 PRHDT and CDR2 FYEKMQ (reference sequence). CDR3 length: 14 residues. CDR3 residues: CASSFEGYNSPLHF. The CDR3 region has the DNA TGTGCCAGCAGCTTCGAGGGTTATAATTCACCCCTCCACTTT.

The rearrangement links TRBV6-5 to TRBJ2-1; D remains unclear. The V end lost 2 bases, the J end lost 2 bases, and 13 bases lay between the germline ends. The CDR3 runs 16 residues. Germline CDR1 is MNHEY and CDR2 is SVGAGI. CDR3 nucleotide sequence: TGTGCCAGCAGTTACCTGCCAGCGAGTCCCTACAATGAGCAGTTCTTC. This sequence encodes CASSYLPASPYNEQFF.

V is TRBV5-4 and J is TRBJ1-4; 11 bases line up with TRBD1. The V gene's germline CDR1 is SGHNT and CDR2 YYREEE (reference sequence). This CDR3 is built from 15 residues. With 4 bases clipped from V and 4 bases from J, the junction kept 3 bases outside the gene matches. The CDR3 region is CASSVGTGGNEKLFF. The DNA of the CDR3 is TGTGCCAGCAGCGTGGGGACAGGGGGTAATGAAAAACTGTTTTTT.